This T cell receptor (beta chain) is from a study of cytomegalovirus exposure and HLA in healthy donors. Findings of the study overall: Overall, approximately 150 TCR beta chains were annotated as cytomegalovirus-associated. Reports indicate that TCR beta sequences accurately predicted the HLA-A and HLA-B alleles of most subjects. The majority of TCR sequences were rare, yet some public TCRs appeared in many donors. Presence/absence results assume similar sequencing depth per donor, which may not hold.

Regarding this clone: Its antigen is not identified.

The PCR used 60 Vbeta and 13 Jbeta primers. Some clones are missing from TCRdb's copy, which holds only in-frame ones; the method was immunoSEQ multiplex PCR. This listing includes approximately 100,000 clones. V shed 2 bases and J 4 bases; nucleotides not matched to a gene: 2. CDR1 is MNHEY and CDR2 is SVGAGI in the germline V gene. CDR3 length equals 14 residues. The sequenced material came from PBMCs. The chain has TRBV6-5 and TRBJ2-7; 10 nucleotides align to TRBD1. This TCR derives from a man aged 45-65 years in good health and CMV-seronegative. Here the CDR3 DNA reads TGTGCCAGCAGTTACCGACAGGGGGCTTACGAGCAGTACTTC. Amino acids: CASSYRQGAYEQYF.